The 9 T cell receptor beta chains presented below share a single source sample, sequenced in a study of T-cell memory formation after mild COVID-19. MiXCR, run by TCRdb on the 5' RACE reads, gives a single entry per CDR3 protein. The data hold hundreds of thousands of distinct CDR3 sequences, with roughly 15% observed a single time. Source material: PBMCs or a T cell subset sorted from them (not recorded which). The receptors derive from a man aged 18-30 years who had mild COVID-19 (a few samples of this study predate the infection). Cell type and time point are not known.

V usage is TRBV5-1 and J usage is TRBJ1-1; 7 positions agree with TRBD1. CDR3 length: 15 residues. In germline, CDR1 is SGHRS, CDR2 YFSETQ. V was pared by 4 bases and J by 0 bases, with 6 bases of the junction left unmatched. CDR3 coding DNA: TGCGCCAGCAGCGTGTCAGGGGGAATGAACACTGAAGCTTTCTTT. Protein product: CASSVSGGMNTEAFF.

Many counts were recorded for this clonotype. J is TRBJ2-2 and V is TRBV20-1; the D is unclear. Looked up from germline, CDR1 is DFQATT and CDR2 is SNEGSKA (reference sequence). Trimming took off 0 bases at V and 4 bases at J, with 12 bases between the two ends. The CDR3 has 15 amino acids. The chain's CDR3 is CSARDKGYFTGELFF. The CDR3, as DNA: TGCAGTGCTAGAGATAAGGGCTACTTCACCGGGGAGCTGTTTTTT.

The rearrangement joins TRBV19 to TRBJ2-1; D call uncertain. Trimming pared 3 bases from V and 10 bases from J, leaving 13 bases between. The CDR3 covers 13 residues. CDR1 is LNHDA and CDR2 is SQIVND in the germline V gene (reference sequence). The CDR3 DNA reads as TGTGCCAGTAGTATTGTCTCCATTAGGGAGCAGTTCTTC. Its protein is CASSIVSIREQFF.

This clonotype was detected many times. CDR3 coding DNA: TGTGCCAGCAGCTTAGCTCCAGGCAGCTCCTACAATGAGCAGTTCTTC. This encodes CASSLAPGSSYNEQFF. V is TRBV7-2 and J is TRBJ2-1; D remains unclear. The CDR3 totals 16 residues. Trimming pared 0 bases from V and 0 bases from J, leaving 9 bases between. Germline assignment: CDR1 SGHTA and CDR2 FQGNSA.

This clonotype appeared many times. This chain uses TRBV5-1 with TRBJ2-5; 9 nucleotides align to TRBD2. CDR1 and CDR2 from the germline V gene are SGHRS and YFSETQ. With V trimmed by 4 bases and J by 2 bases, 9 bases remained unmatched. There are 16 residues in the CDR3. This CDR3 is CASSPTRAGGQETQYF. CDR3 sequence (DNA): TGCGCCAGCAGCCCCACGAGAGCGGGGGGTCAAGAGACCCAGTACTTC. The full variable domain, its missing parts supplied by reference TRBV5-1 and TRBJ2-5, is KAGVTQTPRYLIKTRGQQVTLSCSPISGHRSVSWYQQTPGQGLQFLFEYFSETQRNKGNFPGRFSGRQFSNSRSEMNVSTLELGDSALYLCASSPTRAGGQETQYFGPGTRLLVL.

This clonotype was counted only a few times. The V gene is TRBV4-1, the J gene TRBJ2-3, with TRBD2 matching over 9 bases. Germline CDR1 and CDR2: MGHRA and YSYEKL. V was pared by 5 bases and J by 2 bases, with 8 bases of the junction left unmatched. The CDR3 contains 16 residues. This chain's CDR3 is CASSVRAGGLTDTQYF. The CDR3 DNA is TGCGCCAGCAGCGTACGAGCGGGGGGACTCACAGATACGCAGTATTTT.

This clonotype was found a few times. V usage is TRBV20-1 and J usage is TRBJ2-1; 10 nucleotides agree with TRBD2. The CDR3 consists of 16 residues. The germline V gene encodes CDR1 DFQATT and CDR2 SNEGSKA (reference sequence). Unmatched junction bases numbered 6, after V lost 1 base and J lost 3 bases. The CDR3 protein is CSARAQLAGFYNEQFF. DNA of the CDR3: TGCAGTGCTAGAGCCCAACTAGCGGGGTTCTACAATGAGCAGTTCTTC.

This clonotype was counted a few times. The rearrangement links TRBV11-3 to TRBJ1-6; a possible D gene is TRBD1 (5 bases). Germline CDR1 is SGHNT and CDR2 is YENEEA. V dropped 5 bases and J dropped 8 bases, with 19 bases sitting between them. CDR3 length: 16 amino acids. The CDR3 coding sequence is TGTGCCAGCAGCCTAAACGTATCGGACACGTATTCACCCCTCCACTTT. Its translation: CASSLNVSDTYSPLHF.

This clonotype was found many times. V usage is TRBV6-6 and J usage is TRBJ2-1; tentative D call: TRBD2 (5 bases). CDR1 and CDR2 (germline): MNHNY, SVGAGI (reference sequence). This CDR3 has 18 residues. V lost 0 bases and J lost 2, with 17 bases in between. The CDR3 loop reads CASSYSPERGDTYNEQFF. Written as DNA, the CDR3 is TGTGCCAGCAGTTACTCCCCAGAACGGGGAGATACCTACAATGAGCAGTTCTTC.